Shown below are 13 T cell receptor beta chains from a single sample sequenced in a study of T-cell memory formation after mild COVID-19. In TCRdb, the 5' RACE reads were re-called with MiXCR into one record per CDR3 protein. The sample shows hundreds of thousands of distinct CDR3 sequences, about 24% of them seen only once. The sequencing input was PBMCs or a T cell subset sorted from them (not recorded which). These receptors were obtained from an adult woman who had mild COVID-19 (a few samples of this study predate the infection). Cell type and time point are not known.

J is TRBJ2-1 and V is TRBV9; TRBD2 agrees at 7 bases. The CDR3 is made up of 13 amino acids. Germline trimming cut 3 bases from V and 12 bases from J; bases unmatched to any gene: 9. Germline V CDR1 and CDR2: SGDLS, YYNGEE. The CDR3 is CASSADPGRGQFF. The CDR3, as DNA: TGTGCCAGCAGCGCCGACCCTGGGAGGGGGCAGTTCTTC.

This clonotype was recorded a few times. This CDR3 is CASNSDPRSEQYF. As DNA, the CDR3 is TGTGCCAGCAATAGTGACCCGCGGAGCGAGCAGTACTTC. The chain is built from TRBV14 and TRBJ2-7; D ambiguous. CDR1 and CDR2 (germline): SGHDN, FVKESK. V was shortened by 7 bases and J by 6 bases, with 16 bases between the two germline ends. The CDR3 spans 13 residues.

In DNA, the CDR3 is TGTGCCAGCAGCTTCTTCGGGGGGCCCAACGAGCAGTACTTC. Protein sequence: CASSFFGGPNEQYF. V gene TRBV7-2 combines with J gene TRBJ2-7; the D gene is possibly TRBD2 (7 bases). CDR1 and CDR2 from the germline V gene are SGHTA and FQGNSA. The CDR3 length is 14 residues. Trimming shortened V by 3 bases and J by 5 bases, and 14 bases separated the two germline ends.

The gene calls are TRBV30 and TRBJ1-5; 9 bases fit TRBD1. The length of the CDR3 is 14 residues. Germline values: CDR1 GTSNPN, CDR2 SVGIG (reference sequence). Germline trimming cut 2 bases from V and 4 bases from J; bases unmatched to any gene: 3. CDR3 sequence: CAWSSGQGNQPQHF. Here the CDR3 DNA reads TGTGCCTGGAGTTCTGGACAGGGGAATCAGCCCCAGCATTTT.

This chain uses TRBV6-6 with TRBJ1-1; TRBD1 aligns across 11 bases. V was clipped by 8 bases and J by 6 bases; unmatched bases: 5. The CDR3 loop spans 13 amino acids. CDR1 is MNHNY, CDR2 SVGAGI, per germline (reference sequence). CDR3 in DNA: TGTGCCAGCGCCGGACAGGGGGCATCTGAAGCTTTCTTT. Amino acid sequence: CASAGQGASEAFF.

The chain is built from TRBV20-1 and TRBJ2-2; TRBD1 aligns across 9 bases. This CDR3 is built from 15 residues. Germline V gene lookup returns CDR1 DFQATT and CDR2 SNEGSKA (reference sequence). V gave up 5 bases and J gave up 3 bases; unmatched junction bases: 7. The CDR3 nucleotides read TGCAGTGCTCCCTGTGACAGGGGGGACACCGGGGAGCTGTTTTTT. Protein: CSAPCDRGDTGELFF.

The chain links TRBV5-1 to TRBJ2-7; the D gene is possibly TRBD1 (6 bases). V lost 0 bases and J 2 bases, leaving 12 bases between the germline ends. CDR1 and CDR2 from the germline V gene are SGHRS and YFSETQ. The CDR3 spans 15 residues. CDR3 in amino acids: CASSLGQVGTYEQYF. The CDR3 nucleotides are TGCGCCAGCAGCTTGGGACAGGTTGGTACCTACGAGCAGTACTTC.

The J gene is TRBJ2-5, the V gene TRBV7-9; 7 nucleotides agree with TRBD1. The CDR3 contains 15 residues. The V gene's germline CDR1 is SEHNR and CDR2 FQNEAQ (reference sequence). Trimming removed 4 bases from V and 5 bases from J; junction bases left unmatched: 10. This CDR3 reads CASSSETGTRETQYF. Written as DNA, the CDR3 is TGTGCCAGCAGCTCAGAGACAGGGACGCGGGAGACCCAGTACTTC.

This clonotype appeared a few times. The CDR3 loop reads CASSLYGPRFNYGYTF. The CDR3 DNA follows: TGTGCCAGCAGTTTATATGGGCCTCGATTTAACTATGGCTACACCTTC. This chain uses TRBV27 with TRBJ1-2, with unresolved D. The CDR3 has 16 residues. Germline CDR1 reads MNHEY; CDR2 reads SMNVEV (reference sequence). Between the trimmed V and J ends, which lost 1 base and 1 base, there was a span of 13 bases.

The rearrangement joins TRBV24-1 to TRBJ2-1; TRBD2 agrees at 7 bases. Germline V gives CDR1 KGHDR, CDR2 SFDVKD. The CDR3 covers 16 residues. V gave up 4 bases and J gave up 0 bases; unmatched junction bases: 5. The CDR3 region is CATSEASGFSYNEQFF. The DNA for the CDR3 is TGTGCCACCAGTGAAGCTAGCGGCTTCTCCTACAATGAGCAGTTCTTC.

In this sample, this clonotype turned up a few times. V and J are TRBV6-5 and TRBJ2-7; TRBD1 matches at 9 bases. V lost 5 bases, J lost 8 bases, and 7 bases stayed unmatched. CDR1 and CDR2 (germline): MNHEY, SVGAGI. The CDR3 is made up of 13 amino acids. The CDR3 reads CASSETGTGKQYF. CDR3 DNA sequence: TGTGCCAGCAGTGAAACCGGGACAGGGAAGCAGTACTTC.

This clonotype showed up just a few times. The rearrangement uses TRBV7-2 and TRBJ2-2, with TRBD2 identical over 7 bases. Germline trimming cut 6 bases from V and 5 bases from J; bases unmatched to any gene: 6. The CDR3 has 14 residues. In germline, CDR1 is SGHTA, CDR2 FQGNSA. CDR3 DNA sequence: TGTGCCAGCAGTTCTAGCGGAGCTACCGGGGAGCTGTTTTTT. Protein product: CASSSSGATGELFF.

The chain couples TRBV7-8 to TRBJ2-1, with D perhaps TRBD2 (5 bases). V was cut by 5 bases and J by 3 bases, with 17 bases left in between. The CDR3 covers 16 residues. Germline-derived CDR1 and CDR2 are SGHVS and FQNEAQ. The CDR3 DNA follows: TGTGCCAGCAGCCTTCAAGGTAGCGTTTTCTACAATGAGCAGTTCTTC. This codes for CASSLQGSVFYNEQFF. Based on the CDR3 plus reference TRBV7-8 and TRBJ2-1, the full variable domain is GAGVSQSPRYKVAKRGQDVALRCDPISGHVSLFWYQQALGQGPEFLTYFQNEAQLDKSGLPSDRFFAERPEGSVSTLKIQRTQQEDSAVYLCASSLQGSVFYNEQFFGPGTRLTVL.